Below are 10 T cell receptor beta chains sequenced from a single sample in a study of blood T cell repertoires in COVID-19. Measured with immunoSEQ multiplex PCR; TCRdb has only the in-frame clones, and not every one. The sample has 150,000 to 200,000 clones; 88% are singletons. The specimen was peripheral blood. The receptors here all came from a man in his fifties or sixties with acute or convalescent COVID-19.

The chain is built from TRBV6-1 and TRBJ2-1; D call uncertain. The CDR3 is 10 amino acids. CDR1 is MNHNS, CDR2 SASEGT, per germline. With 2 bases removed from V and 12 bases from J, the gap between germline ends came to 5 bases. CDR3 nucleotide sequence: TGTGCCAGCAGTGAACTAGGGCAGTTCTTC. Residues: CASSELGQFF.

This chain connects TRBV19 to TRBJ1-5; TRBD1 matches at 9 bases. J lost 3 bases, V lost 3 bases, and 3 bases had no gene match. CDR1 LNHDA and CDR2 SQIVND come from the germline V gene (reference sequence). This CDR3 region has 15 residues. CDR3 DNA: TGTGCCAGTAGTATGGGACAGGGAGTCAATCAGCCCCAGCATTTT. As protein: CASSMGQGVNQPQHF.

The chain links TRBV12-3 or TRBV12-4 to TRBJ2-3, with a possible D match to TRBD1 (5 bases). The CDR3 covers 13 residues. V gave up 3 bases and J gave up 6 bases, with 10 bases separating them. CDR3: CASSLGQMDTQYF. Written as DNA, the CDR3 is TGTGCCAGCAGTTTGGGGCAGATGGATACGCAGTATTTT.

This chain joins TRBV11-2 and TRBJ1-4; possibly TRBD1 for D (5 bases). CDR1 is SGHAT and CDR2 is FQNNGV in the germline V gene. V lost 1 base and J 8 bases, leaving 11 bases between the germline ends. This CDR3 has 14 amino acids. CDR3 nucleotides: TGTGCCAGCAGCTTAGGCAGGGTAGGAGAAAAACTGTTTTTT. As protein: CASSLGRVGEKLFF.

V gene TRBV29-1 combines with J gene TRBJ2-7; a weak D match, TRBD1 (6 bases). V was clipped by 0 bases and J by 0 bases, with 15 bases between them. This CDR3 comprises 16 residues. Germline assignment: CDR1 SQVTM and CDR2 ANQGSEA. For the CDR3, the DNA is TGCAGCGTTGAAGATCAAAACAGGGCTGGCTCCTACGAGCAGTACTTC. Its protein product is CSVEDQNRAGSYEQYF.

As DNA, the CDR3 is TGTGCCAGCCGCCTAGAAACCGGGACAGTACAGTTCTTC. Protein product: CASRLETGTVQFF. The rearrangement joins TRBV28 to TRBJ2-1, with 7 nucleotides matching TRBD1. CDR3 size: 13 residues. CDR1 is MDHEN and CDR2 is SYDVKM in the germline V gene. With 8 bases clipped from V and 13 bases from J, the junction kept 14 bases outside the gene matches. Full variable domain (missing parts from reference TRBV28 and TRBJ2-1): DVKVTQSSRYLVKRTGEKVFLECVQDMDHENMFWYRQDPGLGLRLIYFSYDVKMKEKGDIPEGYSVSREKKERFSLILESASTNQTSMYLCASRLETGTVQFFGPGTRLTVL.

In DNA, the CDR3 is TGTGCCAGCAGCTTTAACACTGAAGCTTTCTTT. Encoded protein: CASSFNTEAFF. The V gene is TRBV27, the J gene TRBJ1-1; D remains ambiguous. Per germline, CDR1 MNHEY and CDR2 SMNVEV (reference sequence). The germline V and J ends were trimmed by 6 bases and 2 bases, with 4 bases remaining between them. CDR3 length: 11 residues.

The V gene is TRBV24-1, the J gene TRBJ2-6; TRBD1 agrees at 9 bases. Germline V gene lookup returns CDR1 KGHDR and CDR2 SFDVKD. There are 18 residues in the CDR3. V lost 3 bases and J lost 2; bases outside the gene matches: 7. CDR3 nucleotide sequence: TGTGCCACCAGTGATGGTGGGACAGGGAAGGCTGGGGCCAACGTCCTGACTTTC. Translating it yields CATSDGGTGKAGANVLTF.

The V and J genes are TRBV5-4 and TRBJ1-4; the match to TRBD1 covers 8 bases. The length of the CDR3 is 13 residues. The V segment lost 0 bases and the J segment 10 bases; nucleotides outside the gene matches: 2. Per germline, CDR1 SGHNT and CDR2 YYREEE (reference sequence). The CDR3 is CASSLAQGGKLFF. CDR3 bases: TGTGCCAGCAGCTTGGCACAGGGGGGAAAACTGTTTTTT.

The V and J genes are TRBV21-1 and TRBJ1-1; TRBD1, the table's D call, was not compared with the DNA. TRBV21-1 is labeled a pseudogene. The CDR3 has 16 amino acids. CDR3 sequence: CASSWRGLSRSTEAFF. CDR3 in DNA: TGTGCCAGCAGCTGGAGGGGGCTCTCGCGGAGCACTGAAGCTTTCTTT.